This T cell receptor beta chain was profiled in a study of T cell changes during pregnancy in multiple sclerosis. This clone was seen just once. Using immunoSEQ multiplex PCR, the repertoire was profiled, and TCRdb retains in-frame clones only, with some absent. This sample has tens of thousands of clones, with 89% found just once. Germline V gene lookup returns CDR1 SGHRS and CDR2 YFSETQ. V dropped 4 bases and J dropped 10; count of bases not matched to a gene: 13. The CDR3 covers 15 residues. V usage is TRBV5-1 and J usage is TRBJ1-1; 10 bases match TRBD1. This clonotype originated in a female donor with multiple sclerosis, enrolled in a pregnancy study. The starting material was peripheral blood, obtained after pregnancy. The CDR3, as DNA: TGCGCCAGCAGCGGACAGGGGGGAGTACATGAGCTAGCTTTCTTT. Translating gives CASSGQGGVHELAFF.